This T cell receptor (beta chain) appears in the sequencing data of a study of shared clonotypes between healthy human individuals. For the study at large: A few men and a couple of women, aged 18 to 49, were donors.

Each PCR replicate from the sorted subsets contained around 200 ng DNA, which is roughly 33,000 T cell genomes. This table comes from immunoSEQ multiplex PCR, and its TCRdb copy is limited to in-frame clones, with some not included. Of a few million clones detected, just over 90% appear once; the ten largest clones hold over 0.12%. From CD4+ cells came CD45RA+ naive and CD45RA-negative memory subsets. With 6 bases clipped from V and 2 bases from J, the junction kept 7 bases outside the gene matches. Germline CDR1 reads SGHDT; CDR2 reads YYEEEE. The CDR3 is made up of 16 amino acids. This sequence originates from a man between 18 and 35 years old in good health. The rearrangement joins TRBV5-6 to TRBJ2-6, with TRBD1 identical over 8 bases. Sequenced input: naive CD4+ T cells sorted from blood. As for subset: CD45RA+ positively selected. CDR3 coding DNA: TGTGCCAGCAACGCTTTCAGGGGGCCTGGGGCCAACGTCCTGACTTTC. Translated: CASNAFRGPGANVLTF.